This TCR beta chain came from a study of beta chain features in type 1 diabetes (dated by TCRdb to the late 2010s). In terms of the full investigation: No differences in mean age, gender distribution, total cell number or subset yield were found between patients and healthy donors. A total of just under 110,000,000 sorted cells were examined across all samples, and RNA yield correlated strongly with the number of cells per subset. Naive and central memory subsets were obtained from all 28 donors, but regulatory and stem cell-like memory subsets were isolated from only 8 patients and roughly eight healthy donors. The study compared the TCRB repertoires of sorted circulating CD4+ T cell subsets in recently diagnosed type 1 diabetes patients with those in matched healthy donors.

Each donor gave one peripheral blood draw, roughly 120 mL on average, collected into heparinised tubes. A BD FACSAria II was used to sort naive, central memory, regulatory and stem cell-like memory CD4+ T cells with a panel that included CD45RO, CCR7, CD25, CD127, CD95 and CD27. Purity was above 98% for every sorted population. PBMCs were isolated immediately by Lymphoprep density gradient centrifugation and stained directly without culture. So that batch effects would be minimized, each experiment stained and sorted samples in pairs, pairing one healthy donor with one patient. Findings and caveats that apply to the study as a whole: Because small numbers of individuals were included in the HLA sub-analyses, any influence of HLA type on TCRB rearrangement was left unresolved. Patients with type 1 diabetes made fewer insertions and deleted more nucleotides at VDJ recombination sites, implying thymic rearrangement abnormalities. Because cDNA was sequenced instead of genomic DNA, activated cells with high expression could be over-represented, although the groups did not differ in activation or CD3 levels. A moderate but significant shortening of TCRB CDR3 length was observed in type 1 diabetes patients in all four CD4+ subsets. Shorter templates might be favored by PCR, yet because patient and control samples were amplified and corrected together, any such skew would affect both groups equally. Naive, central memory and regulatory TCRB repertoires appeared to be more alike among patients than among healthy donors.

From the cysteine through the phenylalanine, the CDR3 covers 13 amino acids. Only the CDR3 region is kept as DNA, spanning 39 bases read in frame from base 1. A distance of 11 bases separates the germline ends of V and J, which lose 4 bases and 6 bases respectively. CDR1 and CDR2 were assigned from the germline V gene as SGDLS and YYNGEE. All of the isolated RNA was reverse transcribed with the High Capacity cDNA Reverse Transcription Kit, so expressed TCRB transcripts were sequenced. Naive, central memory and regulatory T cell samples underwent deep immunoSEQ sequencing, averaging about 3.57 million total reads per sample. After sorted cells were lysed in RLT buffer, RNA was extracted with DNase-treated RNeasy Micro or Mini kits, with the choice depending on cell number. Each cell subset was processed separately to prevent cross-contamination, with patient and healthy donor samples processed together. TCRB sequences were amplified from cDNA with the immunoSEQ multiplex PCR, producing 87-bp fragments spanning the CDR3 region. The amplicons were sequenced using the Illumina HiSeq platform. The original pipeline was this. Synthetic template baselines were used to correct PCR bias computationally, reads within Hamming distance 2 were collapsed together, and singletons that could not be merged were discarded. Reads were aligned to IMGT to assign V, D and J genes, CDR3 length, and insertions or deletions at six rearrangement sites. Within each subset, clonotype counts were normalized to sorted cell number, after which true diversity and Gini coefficients were computed with the tcR R package. Repertoire sharing was quantified using the overlap coefficient calculated on TCRB nucleotide sequences. What TCRdb holds here is the immuneACCESS table cut down to in-frame rearrangements. Part of the clones is not present; checked against another copy, under half of the missing clones reflect an unresolved V gene, and the others are unexplained. V, J and clone size reflect that table, while D and trimming were determined from the DNA. Across this sample there are under 400,000 clones, with around 13% seen only once. Of the sample, 6.7% is held by the ten largest clones.

This clone was seen once. Its specific antigen is unknown. A far larger clone lies a single base away; this is likely a read error. The sequenced sample was central memory CD4+ T cells from blood. The sequence joins TRBV9 to TRBJ1-3; matching of 5 bases hints at TRBD1 as the D gene. The sequence derives from a man between 25 and 39 years old in good health. The sequenced DNA is TGTGCCAGCAGCCAAGGAGGGGAAAACACCATATATTTT. This codes for CASSQGGENTIYF.